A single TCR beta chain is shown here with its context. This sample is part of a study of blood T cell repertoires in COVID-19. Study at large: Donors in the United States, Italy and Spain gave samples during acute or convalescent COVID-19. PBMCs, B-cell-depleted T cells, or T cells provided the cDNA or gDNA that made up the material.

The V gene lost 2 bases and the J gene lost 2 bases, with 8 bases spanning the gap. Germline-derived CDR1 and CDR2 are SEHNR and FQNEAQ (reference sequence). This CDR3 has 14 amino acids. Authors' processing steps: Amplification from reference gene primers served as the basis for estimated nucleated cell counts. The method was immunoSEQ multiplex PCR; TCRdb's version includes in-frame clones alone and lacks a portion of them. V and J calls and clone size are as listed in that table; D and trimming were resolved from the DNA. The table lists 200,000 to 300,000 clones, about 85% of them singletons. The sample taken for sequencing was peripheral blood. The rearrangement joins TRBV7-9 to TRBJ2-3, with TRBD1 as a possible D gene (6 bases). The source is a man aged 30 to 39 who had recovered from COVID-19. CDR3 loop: CASSLTGITDTQYF. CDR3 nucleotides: TGTGCCAGCAGCTTAACAGGGATCACAGATACGCAGTATTTT.